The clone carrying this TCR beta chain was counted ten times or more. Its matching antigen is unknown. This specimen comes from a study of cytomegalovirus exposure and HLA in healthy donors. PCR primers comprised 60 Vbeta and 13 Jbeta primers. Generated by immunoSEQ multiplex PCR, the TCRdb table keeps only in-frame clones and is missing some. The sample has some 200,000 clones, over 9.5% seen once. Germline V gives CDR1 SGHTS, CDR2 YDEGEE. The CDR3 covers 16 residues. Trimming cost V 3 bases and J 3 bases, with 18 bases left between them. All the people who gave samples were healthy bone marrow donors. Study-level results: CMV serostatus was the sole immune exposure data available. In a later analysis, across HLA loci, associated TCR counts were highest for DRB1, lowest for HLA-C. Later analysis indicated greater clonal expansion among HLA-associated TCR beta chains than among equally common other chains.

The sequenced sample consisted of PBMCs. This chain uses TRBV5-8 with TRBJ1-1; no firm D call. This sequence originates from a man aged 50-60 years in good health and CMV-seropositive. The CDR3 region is CASSSYSGGWDTEAFF. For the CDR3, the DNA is TGTGCCAGCAGCTCCTACTCCGGAGGATGGGACACTGAAGCTTTCTTT.